Shown below are 10 T cell receptor beta chains from a single sample sequenced in a study of blood T cell repertoires in COVID-19. The table came from immunoSEQ multiplex PCR; TCRdb's copy has only in-frame clones and leaves some out. The sample has around 300,000 clones, roughly nine tenths seen once. The sample was peripheral blood. These receptors all stem from a man aged 45-65 years with acute or convalescent COVID-19.

In nucleotides, the CDR3 is TGTGCCAGCAGCCCCCGTGTTGGGCGGGGATCTAGCACAGATACGCAGTATTTT. This translates into CASSPRVGRGSSTDTQYF. V usage is TRBV11-3 and J usage is TRBJ2-3; the D gene is possibly TRBD2 (6 bases). The CDR3 sequence is 18 residues long. V was clipped by 5 bases and J by 0 bases, with 21 bases between them. Per germline, CDR1 SGHNT and CDR2 YENEEA.

This chain joins TRBV5-4 and TRBJ2-2, with TRBD1 matching over 8 bases. CDR1 and CDR2 (germline): SGHNT, YYREEE (reference sequence). V gave up 4 bases and J gave up 6 bases; unmatched junction bases: 14. This CDR3 has 17 residues. CDR3 sequence reads: CASSPGQDRGRAGELFF. In nucleotides, the CDR3 is TGTGCCAGCAGCCCAGGACAAGACAGGGGTAGGGCCGGGGAGCTGTTTTTT.

In its sample, this clone was seen a few times. The V and J genes are TRBV10-1 and TRBJ1-1; 10 bases are shared with TRBD1. J lost 2 bases, V lost 6 bases, and 6 bases had no gene match. The CDR3 spans 15 residues. Germline lookup yields CDR1 WNHNN and CDR2 SYGVQD (reference sequence). CDR3 bases: TGCGCCAGCAGACGGGACAGGGGTCGAAACACTGAAGCTTTCTTT. This sequence encodes CASRRDRGRNTEAFF.

The chain links TRBV10-2 to TRBJ2-7; 7 nucleotides agree with TRBD2. Trimming cost V 8 bases and J 4 bases; bases outside gene matches: 5. Per the germline V gene, CDR1 is WSHSY and CDR2 is SAAADI. The CDR3 contains 12 residues. CDR3: CASWGGAYEQYF. Here the CDR3 DNA reads TGCGCCAGCTGGGGGGGAGCGTACGAGCAGTACTTC.

The chain uses TRBV7-2 and TRBJ2-7; weak D call: TRBD2 (6 bases). The CDR3 loop spans 13 amino acids. CDR1 and CDR2 from the germline V gene are SGHTA and FQGNSA. V was shortened by 4 bases and J by 7 bases, with 14 bases between the two germline ends. The CDR3 coding sequence is TGTGCCAGCAGCTCGGACTGGGACTCGGAGCAGTACTTC. This sequence encodes CASSSDWDSEQYF.

J is TRBJ2-5 and V is TRBV7-9; D perhaps matches TRBD2 (6 bases). Germline V lookup: CDR1 SEHNR, CDR2 FQNEAQ (reference sequence). The CDR3 length is 16 residues. V lost 5 bases and J 4 bases, leaving 20 bases between the germline ends. CDR3 protein: CASSPRVTSSVETQYF. The CDR3, as DNA: TGTGCCAGCAGCCCCCGGGTGACTAGTTCTGTAGAGACCCAGTACTTC.

The rearrangement links TRBV27 to TRBJ1-5; TRBD1 matches at 9 bases. Germline V gene sequence: CDR1 MNHEY, CDR2 SMNVEV (reference sequence). The CDR3 is 16 amino acids. The V segment lost 7 bases and the J segment 6 bases; nucleotides outside the gene matches: 13. CDR3 residues: CASTLQGQGPTQPQHF. The DNA for the CDR3 is TGTGCCAGCACACTCCAGGGACAGGGCCCAACTCAGCCCCAGCATTTT.

The rearrangement joins TRBV4-2 to TRBJ1-1, with 7 bases that match TRBD1. Per the germline V gene, CDR1 is LGHNA and CDR2 is YNFKEQ. V dropped 1 base and J dropped 0; count of bases not matched to a gene: 14. The CDR3 has 19 amino acids. CDR3 residues: CASSQVFSVKTGLNTEAFF. Written as DNA, the CDR3 is TGTGCCAGCAGCCAAGTATTCAGTGTCAAGACAGGGCTGAACACTGAAGCTTTCTTT.

This rearrangement joins TRBV9 to TRBJ2-5, with TRBD2 as a possible D gene (6 bases). Trimming removed 4 bases from V and 4 bases from J, with 17 bases in between. Germline V gene data show CDR1 as SGDLS and CDR2 as YYNGEE. This CDR3 spans 15 amino acids. The CDR3 sequence is CASSSLPGTGETQYF. CDR3 coding DNA: TGTGCCAGCAGCTCCCTACCCGGGACTGGAGAGACCCAGTACTTC.

This clone was picked up one time. The rearrangement joins TRBV2 to TRBJ2-3; D is possibly TRBD2 (5 bases). Germline assignment: CDR1 SNHLY and CDR2 FYNNEI. V lost 8 bases, J lost 5 bases, and 5 bases lay in between. The CDR3 loop spans 10 amino acids. The CDR3 loop is CASEGDTQYF. The CDR3 coding sequence is TGTGCCAGCGAGGGAGATACGCAGTATTTT.